A single sample is the source of the 18 T cell receptor beta chains below, sequenced in a study of neoadjuvant anti-PD-1 for oral cavity cancer. TCRdb keeps only in-frame clones here, not all; method: immunoSEQ multiplex PCR. The profile shows about 68,000 clones, 80% to 90% of them singletons. The time point is: after neoadjuvant nivolumab, at surgical resection. Here the sequenced sample was PBMCs, taken after nivolumab (anti-PD-1) treatment. The source is a person between 40 and 85 years old with oral cavity squamous cell carcinoma.

The V gene is TRBV2, the J gene TRBJ2-5; possibly TRBD1 for D (5 bases). The CDR3 covers 13 residues. Looked up from germline, CDR1 is SNHLY and CDR2 is FYNNEI. V lost 5 bases and J lost 8, with 15 bases in between. CDR3 bases: TGTGCCAGCAGTCTCGACAGTTTGATTACCCAGTACTTC. Protein sequence: CASSLDSLITQYF. Based on the CDR3 plus reference TRBV2 and TRBJ2-5, the full variable domain is EPEVTQTPSHQVTQMGQEVILRCVPISNHLYFYWYRQILGQKVEFLVSFYNNEISEKSEIFDDQFSVERPDGSNFTLKIRSTKLEDSAMYFCASSLDSLITQYFGPGTRLLVL.

This sequence joins TRBV6-1 and TRBJ1-1, with D hard to call. CDR3 size: 14 residues. The germline gives CDR1 MNHNS, CDR2 SASEGT. Trimming pared 1 base from V and 1 base from J, leaving 7 bases between. DNA of the CDR3: TGTGCCAGCAGTGAAGGGCAGGAGAACACTGAAGCTTTCTTT. Amino acids: CASSEGQENTEAFF.

DNA for the CDR3: TGTGCCAGCAGCCTCGTCCCGGGACAGGGGAACTATGGCTACACCTTC. Translated: CASSLVPGQGNYGYTF. V gene TRBV7-8 combines with J gene TRBJ1-2; 10 nucleotides agree with TRBD1. CDR1 is SGHVS and CDR2 is FQNEAQ in the germline V gene. V dropped 5 bases and J dropped 2; count of bases not matched to a gene: 8. The CDR3 consists of 16 residues.

The J gene is TRBJ1-1, the V gene TRBV29-1; D is unresolved. Germline V gives CDR1 SQVTM, CDR2 ANQGSEA. The V and J ends lost 4 bases and 1 base respectively, with 7 bases between them. There are 12 residues in the CDR3. The CDR3 spells CSVGYRNTEAFF. Here the CDR3 DNA reads TGCAGCGTTGGTTACAGGAACACTGAAGCTTTCTTT.

J is TRBJ2-5 and V is TRBV29-1; 8 bases are a match to TRBD1. The better agreement between TRBJ2-7 and the DNA end casts doubt on the J call. The CDR3 sequence is 14 residues long. CDR1 is SQVTM, CDR2 ANQGSEA, per germline. The CDR3, as DNA: TGCAGCGTTGAACGGACAGGGAGCTCCTACGAGCAGTACTTC. Translation gives CSVERTGSSYEQYF.

This chain links TRBV10-3 with TRBJ2-1, with D perhaps assigned TRBD1 or TRBD2 (5 bases each). With 4 bases removed from V and 0 bases from J, the gap between germline ends came to 16 bases. The CDR3 is 17 amino acids. In germline, CDR1 is ENHRY, CDR2 SYGVKD. CDR3 nucleotides: TGTGCCATCAGTGGGGGTGACGGGGCGAGCTCCTACAATGAGCAGTTCTTC. Translated, it gives CAISGGDGASSYNEQFF.

V and J are TRBV29-1 and TRBJ2-1; TRBD2 aligns across 11 bases. This CDR3 comprises 15 residues. Trimming took 3 bases from V and 9 from J; bases not matched to a gene: 10. CDR1 is SQVTM and CDR2 is ANQGSEA in the germline V gene. The CDR3 bases are TGCAGCGTTGATAAAACTAGCGGGAGCGACGGTGAGCAGTTCTTC. Protein product: CSVDKTSGSDGEQFF.

V gene TRBV11-2 combines with J gene TRBJ2-1; 9 bases fit TRBD2. Per germline, CDR1 SGHAT and CDR2 FQNNGV. V shed 2 bases and J 7 bases; nucleotides not matched to a gene: 6. There are 15 residues in the CDR3. The CDR3: CASSLLAGGANEQFF. The CDR3 DNA reads as TGTGCCAGCAGCTTATTGGCGGGAGGGGCTAATGAGCAGTTCTTC.

The chain uses TRBV2 and TRBJ1-2; 9 bases are a match to TRBD1. The CDR3 covers 14 residues. Germline V CDR1 and CDR2: SNHLY, FYNNEI. Germline trimming cut 7 bases from V and 1 base from J; bases unmatched to any gene: 4. The CDR3 coding sequence is TGTGCCAGCACCCAGGGACAGGGTAACTATGGCTACACCTTC. Residues: CASTQGQGNYGYTF.

This chain connects TRBV5-1 to TRBJ2-7, with 15 bases matching TRBD2. Trimming removed 2 bases from V and 1 base from J; junction bases left unmatched: 7. The CDR3 totals 18 residues. Germline lookup yields CDR1 SGHRS and CDR2 YFSETQ. The CDR3 protein is CASSLAGLAGGPSYEQYF. The CDR3 coding sequence is TGCGCCAGCAGCTTAGCAGGACTAGCGGGAGGGCCTTCCTACGAGCAGTACTTC. Full variable domain (outside the CDR3, taken from reference TRBV5-1 and TRBJ2-7): KAGVTQTPRYLIKTRGQQVTLSCSPISGHRSVSWYQQTPGQGLQFLFEYFSETQRNKGNFPGRFSGRQFSNSRSEMNVSTLELGDSALYLCASSLAGLAGGPSYEQYFGPGTRLTVT.

The chain combines TRBV6-1 with TRBJ2-5; TRBD1 matches 7 bases. The CDR3 consists of 14 residues. Looked up from germline, CDR1 is MNHNS and CDR2 is SASEGT. V was pared by 5 bases and J by 1 base, with 4 bases of the junction left unmatched. The CDR3 region is CASSLDRAQETQYF. CDR3 nucleotides: TGTGCCAGCAGTTTAGACAGGGCCCAAGAGACCCAGTACTTC.

For the CDR3, the DNA is TGTGCCAGCAGCCCGGGTGGTACATTACTCAATGAGCAGTTCTTC. It codes for CASSPGGTLLNEQFF. V is TRBV11-2 and J is TRBJ2-1, with D hard to call. The germline CDR1 and CDR2 sequences are SGHAT and FQNNGV. The CDR3 is 15 amino acids. V lost 5 bases and J 6 bases, leaving 17 bases between the germline ends.

The chain uses TRBV11-3 and TRBJ2-7; D perhaps matches TRBD1 (5 bases). The germline V gene encodes CDR1 SGHNT and CDR2 YENEEA. Trimming took off 5 bases at V and 7 bases at J, with 15 bases between the two ends. The CDR3 consists of 13 residues. The CDR3 loop is CASSRNPPGEQYF. The CDR3 DNA is TGTGCCAGCAGCCGAAACCCACCAGGGGAGCAGTACTTC. Full variable domain (missing parts from reference TRBV11-3 and TRBJ2-7): EAGVVQSPRYKIIEKKQPVAFWCNPISGHNTLYWYLQNLGQGPELLIRYENEEAVDDSQLPKDRFSAERLKGVDSTLKIQPAELGDSAVYLCASSRNPPGEQYFGPGTRLTVT.

CDR3 sequence reads: CASSYRDTGELFF. CDR3 bases: TGTGCCAGCAGTTACAGGGACACCGGGGAGCTGTTTTTT. The chain links TRBV6-5 to TRBJ2-2; D remains unclear. The CDR3 contains 13 residues. CDR1 MNHEY and CDR2 SVGAGI come from the germline V gene. V was cut by 2 bases and J by 3 bases, with 4 bases left in between.

The chain links TRBV9 to TRBJ1-2, with TRBD1 identical over 7 bases. V was pared by 3 bases and J by 4 bases, with 9 bases of the junction left unmatched. The CDR3 totals 15 residues. Germline lookup yields CDR1 SGDLS and CDR2 YYNGEE. The CDR3 DNA sequence: TGTGCCAGCAGCGGTTGGCAGGGGGATTCCTATGGCTACACCTTC. Translation: CASSGWQGDSYGYTF.

The chain has TRBV6-1 and TRBJ1-2, with D perhaps TRBD1 (6 bases). CDR1 is MNHNS and CDR2 is SASEGT in the germline V gene. V was trimmed by 9 bases and J by 1 base, leaving 18 bases between them. This CDR3 has 15 amino acids. The DNA of the CDR3 is TGTGCCAGTTTGGACAGATCCGACCTTAACTATGGCTACACCTTC. Amino acid sequence: CASLDRSDLNYGYTF.

The table lists this clone with a count of one. V and J are TRBV29-1 and TRBJ1-2, with D perhaps TRBD1 (6 bases). CDR1 is SQVTM, CDR2 ANQGSEA, per germline. The V and J ends lost 8 bases and 0 bases respectively, with 10 bases between them. The CDR3 extends over 12 amino acids. CDR3 amino acids: CSHRDTNYGYTF. Here the CDR3 DNA reads TGCAGCCACCGGGACACTAACTATGGCTACACCTTC. The whole variable domain, filled in from reference TRBV29-1 and TRBJ1-2, reads SAVISQKPSRDICQRGTSLTIQCQVDSQVTMMFWYRQQPGQSLTLIATANQGSEATYESGFVIDKFPISRPNLTFSTLTVSNMSPEDSSIYLCSHRDTNYGYTFGSGTRLTVV.

The chain couples TRBV2 to TRBJ2-1, with 7 bases aligning to TRBD1. Germline CDR1 is SNHLY and CDR2 is FYNNEI. Losses at the gene ends were 2 bases for V and 2 bases for J; bases not matched to a gene: 3. This CDR3 is 15 amino acids long. CDR3 sequence: CASSEQGVPYNEQFF. The DNA for the CDR3 is TGTGCCAGCAGTGAACAGGGGGTCCCCTACAATGAGCAGTTCTTC.